Below are 5 T cell receptor beta chains sequenced from a single sample in a study of neurological immune-mediated disorders. TCRdb redid the calling of the 5' RACE reads with MiXCR, one entry per CDR3 protein. The sample carries around 130,000 distinct CDR3 sequences, roughly 3.4% recorded once. The sequenced material came from PBMCs. The source is a woman in her thirties with multiple sclerosis.

This clonotype was observed at least ten times. The chain uses TRBV6-5 and TRBJ2-2, with D maybe TRBD2 (7 bases). V dropped 8 bases and J dropped 5 bases, with 15 bases sitting between them. Germline V gene lookup returns CDR1 MNHEY and CDR2 SVGAGI. The CDR3 extends over 14 amino acids. CDR3 nucleotide sequence: TGTGCCAGCCAAAGGGGGACTAAAACCGGGGAGCTGTTTTTT. This codes for CASQRGTKTGELFF.

This clonotype was counted ten times or more. The V gene is TRBV20-1, the J gene TRBJ2-7, with 7 bases that match TRBD1. The germline gives CDR1 DFQATT, CDR2 SNEGSKA (reference sequence). V lost 3 bases, J lost 5 bases, and 4 bases stayed unmatched. The CDR3 runs to 12 residues. Here the CDR3 DNA reads TGCAGTGCTAGCAGGGGGTCTAACGAGCAGTACTTC. Protein sequence: CSASRGSNEQYF.

The chain joins TRBV20-1 to TRBJ2-5, with 7 bases fitting TRBD1. The V segment lost 3 bases and the J segment 3 bases; nucleotides outside the gene matches: 7. The CDR3 totals 14 residues. CDR1 is DFQATT, CDR2 SNEGSKA, per germline (reference sequence). The CDR3 bases are TGCAGTGCTAGCAGACCAGGGGGTGAAGAGACCCAGTACTTC. Its translation is CSASRPGGEETQYF.

This clonotype appeared many times. The J gene is TRBJ2-1, the V gene TRBV5-5, with 12 bases that match TRBD2. The CDR3 sequence is 18 residues long. Germline loops: CDR1 SGHKS, CDR2 YYEKEE (reference sequence). With V trimmed by 4 bases and J by 3 bases, 11 bases remained unmatched. The CDR3 sequence: CASSVLAGGLPFYNEQFF. Written as DNA, the CDR3 is TGTGCCAGCAGCGTACTAGCGGGGGGACTCCCCTTCTACAATGAGCAGTTCTTC.

The rearrangement joins TRBV19 to TRBJ2-1; D is uncertain. The germline gives CDR1 LNHDA, CDR2 SQIVND (reference sequence). V dropped 5 bases and J dropped 3 bases, with 5 bases sitting between them. This CDR3 has 12 amino acids. CDR3 DNA sequence: TGTGCCAGTAGTGGCAGCTACAATGAGCAGTTCTTC. It translates to CASSGSYNEQFF.